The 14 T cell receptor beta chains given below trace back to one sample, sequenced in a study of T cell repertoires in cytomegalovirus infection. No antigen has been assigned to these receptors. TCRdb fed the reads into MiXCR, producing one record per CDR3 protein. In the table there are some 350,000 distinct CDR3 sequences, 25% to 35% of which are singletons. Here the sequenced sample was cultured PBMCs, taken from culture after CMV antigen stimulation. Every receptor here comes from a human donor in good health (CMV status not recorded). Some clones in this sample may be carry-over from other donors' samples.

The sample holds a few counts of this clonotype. In DNA, the CDR3 is TGCGCCAGCAGCCAAGCAGGGTTGGGTCAGCCCCAGCATTTT. The encoded protein is CASSQAGLGQPQHF. V gene TRBV4-1 combines with J gene TRBJ1-5, with D possibly being TRBD1 (5 bases). Germline loops: CDR1 MGHRA, CDR2 YSYEKL. The CDR3 runs to 14 residues. The V gene lost 1 base and the J gene lost 6 bases, with 10 bases spanning the gap.

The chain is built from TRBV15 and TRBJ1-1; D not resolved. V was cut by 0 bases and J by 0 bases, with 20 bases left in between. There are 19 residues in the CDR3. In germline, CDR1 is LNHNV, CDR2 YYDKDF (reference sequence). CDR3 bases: TGTGCCACCAGCAGAGAGGTTTTGGAATCTCTCAGAATGAACACTGAAGCTTTCTTT. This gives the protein CATSREVLESLRMNTEAFF.

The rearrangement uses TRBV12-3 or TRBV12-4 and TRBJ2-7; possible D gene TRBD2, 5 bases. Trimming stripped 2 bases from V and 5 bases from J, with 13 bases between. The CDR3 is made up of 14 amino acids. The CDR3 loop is CASSLISRVDEQYF. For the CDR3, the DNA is TGTGCCAGCAGTTTAATCTCGAGGGTGGACGAGCAGTACTTC.

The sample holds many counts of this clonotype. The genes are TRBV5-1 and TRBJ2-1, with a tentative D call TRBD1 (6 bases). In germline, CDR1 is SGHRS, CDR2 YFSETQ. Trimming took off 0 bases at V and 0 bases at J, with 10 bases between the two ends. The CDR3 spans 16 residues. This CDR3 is CASSLEEGGSYNEQFF. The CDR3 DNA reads TGCGCCAGCAGCTTGGAAGAAGGGGGCTCCTACAATGAGCAGTTCTTC.

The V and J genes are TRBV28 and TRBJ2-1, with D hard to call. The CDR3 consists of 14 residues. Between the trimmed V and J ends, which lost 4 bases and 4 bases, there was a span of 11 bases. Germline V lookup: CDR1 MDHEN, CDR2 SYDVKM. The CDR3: CASSSISRYNEQFF. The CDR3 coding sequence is TGTGCCAGCAGTTCCATTAGCCGATACAATGAGCAGTTCTTC.

This chain's CDR3 is CASRTGGQEQYF. The CDR3 DNA sequence: TGTGCCAGCAGAACGGGCGGACAAGAGCAGTACTTC. The V and J genes are TRBV7-9 and TRBJ2-7; TRBD1 is a possible D gene (5 bases). V lost 6 bases and J 7 bases, leaving 13 bases between the germline ends. CDR1 is SEHNR and CDR2 is FQNEAQ in the germline V gene (reference sequence). The CDR3 spans 12 residues.

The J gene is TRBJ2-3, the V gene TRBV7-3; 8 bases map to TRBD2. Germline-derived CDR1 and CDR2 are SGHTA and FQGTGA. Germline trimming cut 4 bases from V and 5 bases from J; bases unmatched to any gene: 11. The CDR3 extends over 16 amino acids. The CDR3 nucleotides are TGTGCCAGCAGCTCCTGGTTAGCGGGGTCTGGAGATACGCAGTATTTT. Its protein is CASSSWLAGSGDTQYF. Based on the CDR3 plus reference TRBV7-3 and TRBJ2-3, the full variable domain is GAGVSQTPSNKVTEKGKYVELRCDPISGHTALYWYRQSLGQGPEFLIYFQGTGAADDSGLPNDRFFAVRPEGSVSTLKIQRTERGDSAVYLCASSSWLAGSGDTQYFGPGTRLTVL.

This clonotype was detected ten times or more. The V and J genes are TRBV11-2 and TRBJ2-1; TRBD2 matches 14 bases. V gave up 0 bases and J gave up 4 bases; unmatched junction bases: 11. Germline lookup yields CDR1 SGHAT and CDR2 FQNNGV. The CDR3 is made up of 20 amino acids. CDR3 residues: CASSLDQRLAGGPSYNEQFF. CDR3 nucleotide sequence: TGTGCCAGCAGCTTAGATCAACGACTAGCGGGAGGGCCGAGTTACAATGAGCAGTTCTTC.

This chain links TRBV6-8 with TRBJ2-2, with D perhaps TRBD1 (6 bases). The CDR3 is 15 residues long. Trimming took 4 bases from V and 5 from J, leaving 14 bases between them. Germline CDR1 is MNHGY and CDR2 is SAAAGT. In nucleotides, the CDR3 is TGTGCCAGCAGTTCGACGAAAGGGGGAACCGGGGAGCTGTTTTTT. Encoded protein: CASSSTKGGTGELFF.

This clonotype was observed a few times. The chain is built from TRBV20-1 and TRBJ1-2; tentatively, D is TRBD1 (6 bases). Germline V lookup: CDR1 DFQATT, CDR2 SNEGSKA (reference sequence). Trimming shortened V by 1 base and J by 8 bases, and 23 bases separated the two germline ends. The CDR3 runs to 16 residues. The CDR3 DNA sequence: TGCAGTGCTAGAGGAGGGTCTTCGGGGGGCGCGGGAGGCTACACCTTC. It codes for CSARGGSSGGAGGYTF.

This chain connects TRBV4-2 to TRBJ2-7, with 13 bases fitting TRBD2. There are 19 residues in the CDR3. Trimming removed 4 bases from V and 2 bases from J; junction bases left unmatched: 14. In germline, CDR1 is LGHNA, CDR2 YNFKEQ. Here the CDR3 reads CASSRSTSKGTSGTYEQYF. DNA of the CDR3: TGTGCCAGCAGCCGCAGCACATCGAAAGGGACTAGCGGGACCTACGAGCAGTACTTC.

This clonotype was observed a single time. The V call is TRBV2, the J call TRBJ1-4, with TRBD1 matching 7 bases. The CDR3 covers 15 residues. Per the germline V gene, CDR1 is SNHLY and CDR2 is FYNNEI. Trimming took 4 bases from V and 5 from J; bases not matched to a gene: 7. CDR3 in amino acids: CASSVRQGGNEKLFF. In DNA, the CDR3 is TGTGCCAGCAGTGTTCGACAGGGAGGGAATGAAAAACTGTTTTTT.

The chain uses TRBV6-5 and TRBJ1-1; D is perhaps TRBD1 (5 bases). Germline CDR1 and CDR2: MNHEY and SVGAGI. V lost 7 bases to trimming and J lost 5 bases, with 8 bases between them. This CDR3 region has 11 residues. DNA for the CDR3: TGTGCCAGCAACCAGGGTACTGAAGCTTTCTTT. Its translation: CASNQGTEAFF.

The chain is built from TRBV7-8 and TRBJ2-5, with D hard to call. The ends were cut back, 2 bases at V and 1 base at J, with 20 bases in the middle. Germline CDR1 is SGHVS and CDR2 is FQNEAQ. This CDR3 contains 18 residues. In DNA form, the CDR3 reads TGTGCCAGCAGCTTACGGGCAGGCCCTTCGAGGACCCAAGAGACCCAGTACTTC. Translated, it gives CASSLRAGPSRTQETQYF.